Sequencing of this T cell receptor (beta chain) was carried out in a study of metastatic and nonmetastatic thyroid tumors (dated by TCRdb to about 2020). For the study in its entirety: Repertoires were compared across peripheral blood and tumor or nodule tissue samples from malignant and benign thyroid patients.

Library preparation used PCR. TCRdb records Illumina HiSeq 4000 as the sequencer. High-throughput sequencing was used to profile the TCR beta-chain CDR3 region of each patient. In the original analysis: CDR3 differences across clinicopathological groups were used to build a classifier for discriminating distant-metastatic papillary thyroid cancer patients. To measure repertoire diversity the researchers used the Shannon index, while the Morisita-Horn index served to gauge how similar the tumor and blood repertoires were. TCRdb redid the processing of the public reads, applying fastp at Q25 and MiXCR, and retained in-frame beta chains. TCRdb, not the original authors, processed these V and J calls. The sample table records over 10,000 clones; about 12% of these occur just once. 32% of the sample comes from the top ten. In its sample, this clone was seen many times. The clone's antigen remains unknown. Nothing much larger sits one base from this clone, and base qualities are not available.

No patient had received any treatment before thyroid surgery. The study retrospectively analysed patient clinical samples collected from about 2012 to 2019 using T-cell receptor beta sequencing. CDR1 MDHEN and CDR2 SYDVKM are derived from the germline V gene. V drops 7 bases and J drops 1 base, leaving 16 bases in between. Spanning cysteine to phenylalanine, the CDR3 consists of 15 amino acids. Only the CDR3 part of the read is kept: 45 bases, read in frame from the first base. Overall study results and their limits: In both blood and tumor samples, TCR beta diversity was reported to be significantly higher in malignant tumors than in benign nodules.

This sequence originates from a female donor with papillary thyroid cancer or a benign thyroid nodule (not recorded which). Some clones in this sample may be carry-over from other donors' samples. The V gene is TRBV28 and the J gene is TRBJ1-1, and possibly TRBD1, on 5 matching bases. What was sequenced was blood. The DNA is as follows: TGTGCCAGCATGATTTCGACAGACGGGAACACTGAAGCTTTCTTT. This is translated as CASMISTDGNTEAFF.